The present entry profiles one T cell receptor (beta chain) with its context. The antigen is undetermined. Sequenced by immunoSEQ multiplex PCR; TCRdb stores in-frame clones only, minus some. The sample contains some 150,000 clones, 80% to 95% of which appear only once. The data were obtained in a study of CD4+ T cells in melanoma. The ends were cut back, 6 bases at V and 3 bases at J, with 24 bases in the middle. Germline CDR1 is MNHNS and CDR2 is SASEGT. The CDR3 extends over 17 amino acids. Study-wide results and caveats: Reportedly, melanoma neoantigen-specific CD4+ T cells showed varied differentiation states. CD8+ T cell, macrophage and B cell function reportedly correlated with neoantigen-specific CD4+ T cells.

The source is a human donor with melanoma. The rearrangement links TRBV6-1 to TRBJ2-7; unclear D gene. CDR3 nucleotides: TGTGCCAGCAGCGAAAAGAGAGCGCCACTATCTAACTACGAGCAGTACTTC. Translation gives CASSEKRAPLSNYEQYF.